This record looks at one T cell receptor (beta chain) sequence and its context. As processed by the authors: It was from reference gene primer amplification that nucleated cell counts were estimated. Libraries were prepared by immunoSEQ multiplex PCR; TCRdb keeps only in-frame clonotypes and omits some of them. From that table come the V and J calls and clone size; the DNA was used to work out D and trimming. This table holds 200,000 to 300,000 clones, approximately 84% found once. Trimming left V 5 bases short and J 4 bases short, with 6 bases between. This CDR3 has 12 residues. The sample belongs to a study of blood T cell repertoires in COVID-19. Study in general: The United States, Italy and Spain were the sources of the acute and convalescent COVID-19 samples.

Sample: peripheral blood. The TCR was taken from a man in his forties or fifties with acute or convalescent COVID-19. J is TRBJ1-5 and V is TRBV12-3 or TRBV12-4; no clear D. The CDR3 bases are TGTGCCAGCAGTGCGGAGAATCAGCCCCAGCATTTT. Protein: CASSAENQPQHF.